The following is a T cell receptor beta chain sequence with its context. This clone's antigen is unknown. One end of the junction fails to match germline, which may point to a read error. Using a constant-region primer and ProtoScript II reverse transcriptase, TCRbeta-specific cDNA was reverse-transcribed from around 500 ng total RNA. The TCRbeta libraries were prepared through three rounds of nested multiplex PCR following a slightly modified ARM-PCR procedure. The first two PCR rounds used multiplex TRBV1-TRBV30 forward primers with a Cbeta reverse primer, each for about 10 cycles. A final 25-cycle PCR with Deep VentR polymerase added sample barcodes and Illumina adapters. Before sequencing, amplicons of 200-500 bp were purified from gel using a QIAquick gel extraction kit. The TCRbeta amplicons were sequenced with 250-bp paired-end reads on an Illumina HiSeq 2500. Processing in the source paper ran as follows. Quality trimming of reads was performed with Trimmomatic v0.33, and paired reads were merged with FLASH v1.2.11 so that full CDR3 sequences could be recovered. V, D and J germline segments were assigned to the rearranged TCRbeta sequences using MiGEC v1.2.1b. VDJtools v1.0.0 computed clonotype statistics and Shannon-Wiener diversity indices. To reduce sampling bias, subsequent analyses other than the diversity analysis used only the 250 most abundant clonotypes in each sample. TCRdb itself trimmed the public reads at Q25 with fastp, ran MiXCR and retained productive beta chains. Records with the same CDR3 protein are collapsed into one entry carrying the most frequent genes and DNA. For this entry, the V and J calls and clone size follow TCRdb and not the study's own pipeline. The sample profile shows just over 30,000 distinct CDR3 sequences; 71% of them were found once. The ten largest clones add up to 25% to 40% of the sample.

The source of the sample is a study of tumor-infiltrating lymphocytes in primary liver carcinoma (dated by TCRdb to 2016 to 2017). Notes on the research overall: The five patients, three men and two women aged 30 to 69 years, had hepatocellular carcinoma (four) or combined HCC and intrahepatic cholangiocarcinoma (one). The five patients had tumors of stage T1-T3 N0M0, with maximum diameters ranging from about 4 to 11 cm. Roughly 3.5 to 7.5 million productive TCRbeta reads were obtained per sample, and no significant difference in read depth was found between tissue types. For each liver tumor, the study sampled five regions along with adjacent normal tissue and blood, and applied TCRbeta repertoire sequencing, expression microarrays and whole-exome sequencing. A total of around 35 specimens from 5 patients, comprising some 25 tumor regions, 5 adjacent noncancerous liver tissues and 5 peripheral blood samples, were covered by TCRbeta repertoire sequencing. To link TCRbeta repertoire diversity to the local molecular phenotype, the 25 tumor region samples were profiled with Agilent mRNA microarrays. Repertoires from technical replicates were highly reproducible, with mean shared-clone rates roughly 0.9 and correlation coefficients above 0.95.

Without any cell sorting, total RNA and DNA were co-extracted from about 20-30 mg of bulk tissue using the AllPrep DNA/RNA mini kit. Between late 2015 and early 2016, a handful of patients in China with histopathologically diagnosed primary liver carcinoma had their tumors surgically resected. Chronic HBV infection was present in the patients, and the patients were treatment-naive at sampling. Each tumor was sampled at five spatially separated regions: the superior, inferior, left-lateral and right-lateral poles and the tumor centre. More than 80% viable tumor cells were found by histology in every tumor sample. Fresh tumor and adjacent tissue pieces were bisected, with one half stored in RNAlater at -80 degrees C and the other half sent for histology. In the germline V gene, CDR1 corresponds to LGHNA and CDR2 to YSLEER. Spanning cysteine to phenylalanine, the CDR3 consists of 14 amino acids. Only the CDR3 region is kept as DNA, spanning 42 bases read in frame from base 1.

Paper-wide results and their limitations: Repertoire overlap was higher between tumor regions (mean around 36%) than tumor-adjacent (approximately 17%) or tumor-blood (approximately 15%) pairs, consistent with antigen-driven expansion. Only the TCR beta chain was sequenced, which likely underestimates true repertoire diversity because unpaired alpha chains were not captured. Since the samples were bulk and unsorted, there was no way to compare CD4+ and CD8+ T cell repertoires. Compared with blood, tumors had a significantly larger share of the repertoire taken up by the top 250 clones (p = 0.039). The study included only four to six patients, and the authors note findings should be validated in a larger study. Only about 8-24% of top clones were present in all five regions of a tumor, suggesting spatial heterogeneity of tumor-infiltrating T cells.

The source material was liver tumor tissue from sampling region 3. This specimen's cell subset or site label, per the study, means: tumor region T3, left-lateral pole. The rearranged segments are TRBV4-3 and TRBJ1-2, with the D gene uncertain. The clonotype was recovered from a woman aged 25 to 39 with primary liver carcinoma and hepatitis B virus infection. The CDR3 protein is CTSSAELEIYGHTF. The DNA sequence is as follows: TGCACCAGCAGTGCTGAGTTGGAGATCTATGGCCACACCTTC.